This passage covers 31 T cell receptor beta chains from one sample sequenced in a study of spatial heterogeneity in lung cancer. Time point described: sample taken at primary tumor resection. Without sorting, whole RNA was sequenced from tumor, nontumor lung or frozen PBMC. One entry per CDR3 protein results from TCRdb running MiXCR on the 5' RACE reads. The repertoire holds about 82,000 distinct CDR3 sequences, with roughly 13% as singletons. Sequences were derived from PBMCs, sampled at surgery. Receptors were obtained from a male donor with early-stage non-small cell lung cancer.

The rearrangement links TRBV5-1 to TRBJ1-4; D gene ambiguous. Germline assignment: CDR1 SGHRS and CDR2 YFSETQ. Trimming cost V 4 bases and J 0 bases, with 13 bases left between them. The CDR3 sequence is 16 residues long. Written as DNA, the CDR3 is TGCGCCAGCAGCCCGGAGTGGGCAACAACTAATGAAAAACTGTTTTTT. Its translation: CASSPEWATTNEKLFF.

The chain has TRBV20-1 and TRBJ2-3; 10 nucleotides match TRBD2. The CDR3 has 16 amino acids. The germline V gene encodes CDR1 DFQATT and CDR2 SNEGSKA (reference sequence). Trimming took 4 bases from V and 0 from J; bases not matched to a gene: 7. CDR3 amino acids: CSATSGSSPSTDTQYF. In DNA form, the CDR3 reads TGCAGTGCTACTAGCGGGAGTTCCCCTAGCACAGATACGCAGTATTTT.

This clonotype was observed many times. This chain uses TRBV20-1 with TRBJ2-3, with no clear D. The CDR3 is 12 amino acids. The V end was cut by 0 bases, the J end by 7 bases, with 8 bases between. CDR1 is DFQATT and CDR2 is SNEGSKA in the germline V gene (reference sequence). The DNA of the CDR3 is TGCAGTGCTAGAGATAAAAGGTATACGCAGTATTTT. This translates into CSARDKRYTQYF.

The J gene is TRBJ2-7, the V gene TRBV5-5; 11 bases fit TRBD2. V trimming: 4 bases; J trimming: 7 bases; junction bases outside the gene matches: 10. The germline V gene has CDR1 SGHKS and CDR2 YYEKEE (reference sequence). This CDR3 has 15 amino acids. CDR3 in DNA: TGTGCCAGCAGCCCTTTAGCGGGGGGGCCGCTTGAGCAGTACTTC. Its translation is CASSPLAGGPLEQYF.

This clonotype came up a few times. The chain is built from TRBV19 and TRBJ2-1; unclear D gene. The V gene's germline CDR1 is LNHDA and CDR2 SQIVND (reference sequence). CDR3 length equals 18 residues. V was shortened by 2 bases and J by 1 base, with 18 bases between the two germline ends. CDR3 DNA sequence: TGTGCCAGTAGTATAAACCCTTTACTTCCCGAATCCTACAATGAGCAGTTCTTC. This sequence encodes CASSINPLLPESYNEQFF.

This chain connects TRBV6-5 to TRBJ1-2; 12 nucleotides align to TRBD1. Per the germline V gene, CDR1 is MNHEY and CDR2 is SVGAGI. Trimming cost V 6 bases and J 4 bases; bases outside gene matches: 6. The CDR3 spans 15 residues. The CDR3 DNA follows: TGTGCCAGCAGCTCCGGGACAGGGGGCCTCTATGGCTACACCTTC. Translation gives CASSSGTGGLYGYTF.

This clonotype was observed a handful of times. The chain links TRBV5-1 to TRBJ2-2; D is unclear. V lost 0 bases and J lost 2, with 11 bases in between. The CDR3 sequence is 16 residues long. From germline, CDR1 is SGHRS and CDR2 YFSETQ. CDR3 nucleotides: TGCGCCAGCAGCTTGGGGTCGGGCGGCAACACCGGGGAGCTGTTTTTT. Translating it yields CASSLGSGGNTGELFF.

V is TRBV29-1 and J is TRBJ2-1; 11 bases agree with TRBD2. The CDR3 consists of 14 residues. Trimming took 3 bases from V and 9 from J; bases not matched to a gene: 7. CDR1 is SQVTM, CDR2 ANQGSEA, per germline. The CDR3 DNA reads as TGCAGCGTTGATACTAGCGGGAGTATGGGTGAGCAGTTCTTC. Translating gives CSVDTSGSMGEQFF.

The chain links TRBV6-2 or TRBV6-3 to TRBJ1-1; D gene uncertain. Between the trimmed V and J ends, which lost 5 bases and 1 base, there was a span of 11 bases. CDR3 size: 14 residues. CDR1 MNHEY and CDR2 SVGEGT come from the germline V gene. CDR3 sequence (DNA): TGTGCCAGCAGTCCCCTACGCTCGAACACTGAAGCTTTCTTT. Translating gives CASSPLRSNTEAFF.

This clonotype turned up a few times. The chain employs TRBV5-1 and TRBJ1-5, with a weak D call TRBD1 (6 bases). Germline V gene sequence: CDR1 SGHRS, CDR2 YFSETQ. V was trimmed by 0 bases and J by 6 bases, leaving 13 bases between them. This CDR3 contains 15 residues. CDR3 coding DNA: TGCGCCAGCAGCTTGGGGGGGGCTGATGGTCAGCCCCAGCATTTT. Residues: CASSLGGADGQPQHF. Variable domain in full (rest from reference TRBV5-1 and TRBJ1-5): KAGVTQTPRYLIKTRGQQVTLSCSPISGHRSVSWYQQTPGQGLQFLFEYFSETQRNKGNFPGRFSGRQFSNSRSEMNVSTLELGDSALYLCASSLGGADGQPQHFGDGTRLSIL.

Only a few counts were recorded for this clonotype. The rearrangement links TRBV7-2 to TRBJ2-3; TRBD2 might be the D (5 bases). Trimming cost V 4 bases and J 1 base, with 9 bases left between them. This CDR3 is 14 amino acids long. CDR1 is SGHTA, CDR2 FQGNSA, per germline. The CDR3 region is CASSSEGGTDTQYF. The CDR3 DNA reads TGTGCCAGCAGCTCCGAGGGAGGCACAGATACGCAGTATTTT.

The V gene is TRBV20-1, the J gene TRBJ2-3; D is uncertain. The CDR3 covers 12 residues. V dropped 1 base and J dropped 2 bases, with 4 bases sitting between them. Germline-derived CDR1 and CDR2 are DFQATT and SNEGSKA (reference sequence). The DNA of the CDR3 is TGCAGTGCTAGAGGGAACACAGATACGCAGTATTTT. This translates into CSARGNTDTQYF.

This clonotype was observed a handful of times. V gene TRBV20-1 combines with J gene TRBJ2-1; 9 positions agree with TRBD1. Germline trimming cut 0 bases from V and 2 bases from J; bases unmatched to any gene: 5. In germline, CDR1 is DFQATT, CDR2 SNEGSKA (reference sequence). There are 16 residues in the CDR3. The CDR3, as DNA: TGCAGTGCTAGAGATCTGACAGGGGGGACCTACAATGAGCAGTTCTTC. Translating it yields CSARDLTGGTYNEQFF.

This clonotype has a handful of counts. The chain uses TRBV29-1 and TRBJ1-2; weak D call: TRBD1 (6 bases). In germline, CDR1 is SQVTM, CDR2 ANQGSEA. The CDR3 covers 16 residues. Deletions cut 3 bases from V and 1 base from J, with 18 bases between. The CDR3 here is CSVEWGGRGNNYGYTF. CDR3 coding DNA: TGCAGCGTTGAGTGGGGGGGCAGGGGTAATAACTATGGCTACACCTTC.

This sequence joins TRBV7-2 and TRBJ1-2, with 9 bases matching TRBD1. The CDR3 totals 15 residues. Germline CDR1 reads SGHTA; CDR2 reads FQGNSA. V shed 5 bases, J shed 6 bases, and the junction held 10 bases outside the gene matches. CDR3 nucleotides: TGTGCCAGCAGCGCTTATGGGACAGGGAACGATGGCTACACCTTC. Residues: CASSAYGTGNDGYTF.

The rearrangement joins TRBV7-9 to TRBJ1-3; D not certain. The V gene's germline CDR1 is SEHNR and CDR2 FQNEAQ (reference sequence). The CDR3 is made up of 16 amino acids. V shed 5 bases and J shed 0 bases, with 14 bases lying between them. The DNA of the CDR3 is TGTGCCAGCAGCCGAGGACCTTACAGCTCTGGAAACACCATATATTTT. Its protein is CASSRGPYSSGNTIYF. The complete variable domain, with remaining parts taken from reference TRBV7-9 and TRBJ1-3, reads DTGVSQNPRHKITKRGQNVTFRCDPISEHNRLYWYRQTLGQGPEFLTYFQNEAQLEKSRLLSDRFSAERPKGSFSTLEIQRTEQGDSAMYLCASSRGPYSSGNTIYFGEGSWLTVV.

This clonotype was seen repeatedly, ten times or more. The J gene is TRBJ2-1, the V gene TRBV28; 16 nucleotides align to TRBD2. J lost 16 bases, V lost 3 bases, and 21 bases had no gene match. The CDR3 covers 19 residues. Germline V gene data show CDR1 as MDHEN and CDR2 as SYDVKM. CDR3 coding DNA: TGTGCCAGCAGTTTCGTGGGACTAGCGGGGGGGCGGAGTGGGGCAAGGTCCTTCTTC. It is translated as CASSFVGLAGGRSGARSFF.

This clonotype was seen more than once but under ten times. The chain carries TRBV6-2 or TRBV6-3 and TRBJ1-3, with 8 bases fitting TRBD1. The germline CDR1 and CDR2 sequences are MNHEY and SVGEGT. V lost 8 bases and J lost 0; bases outside the gene matches: 6. This CDR3 contains 15 residues. The CDR3 nucleotides are TGTGCCAGCTCTAGGGGACAGGCCTCTGGAAACACCATATATTTT. Translating it yields CASSRGQASGNTIYF.

This clonotype turned up a few times. The rearrangement joins TRBV27 to TRBJ2-1, with 7 bases fitting TRBD1. Germline assignment: CDR1 MNHEY and CDR2 SMNVEV (reference sequence). The CDR3 extends over 17 amino acids. The ends lost 3 bases at V and 7 bases at J; junction bases unmatched: 15. This CDR3 reads CASSFAPRGGASNEQFF. The CDR3 nucleotides read TGTGCCAGCAGTTTCGCCCCTAGAGGGGGCGCATCAAATGAGCAGTTCTTC.

This clonotype was picked up a small number of times. The CDR3 sequence: CASSPEAQGSEQYF. DNA for the CDR3: TGCGCCAGCAGCCCGGAGGCGCAGGGAAGCGAGCAGTACTTC. This rearrangement joins TRBV5-1 to TRBJ2-7; either TRBD1 or TRBD2 may supply D (5 bases each). This CDR3 contains 14 residues. V dropped 4 bases and J dropped 6 bases, with 17 bases sitting between them. Germline values: CDR1 SGHRS, CDR2 YFSETQ.

This clonotype appeared many times. The gene calls are TRBV6-1 and TRBJ1-3; D unclear. V shed 1 base and J shed 0 bases, with 16 bases lying between them. The germline V gene encodes CDR1 MNHNS and CDR2 SASEGT. This CDR3 spans 18 amino acids. In DNA, the CDR3 is TGTGCCAGCAGTGAAGATATTAGGTCTACGAACTCTGGAAACACCATATATTTT. Translation gives CASSEDIRSTNSGNTIYF.

In this sample, this clonotype turned up many times. The rearrangement uses TRBV7-3 and TRBJ2-3, with 8 nucleotides matching TRBD2. The germline V gene has CDR1 SGHTA and CDR2 FQGTGA. The CDR3 runs 14 residues. J lost 6 bases, V lost 4 bases, and 6 bases had no gene match. CDR3: CASSSGLEGDTQYF. The DNA for the CDR3 is TGTGCCAGCAGCTCGGGACTAGAGGGGGATACGCAGTATTTT. The entire variable domain, with the rest obtained from reference TRBV7-3 and TRBJ2-3, is as follows: GAGVSQTPSNKVTEKGKYVELRCDPISGHTALYWYRQSLGQGPEFLIYFQGTGAADDSGLPNDRFFAVRPEGSVSTLKIQRTERGDSAVYLCASSSGLEGDTQYFGPGTRLTVL.

This clonotype was detected a few times. J is TRBJ2-3 and V is TRBV6-2 or TRBV6-3, with 11 positions matching TRBD2. The trim removed 5 bases at V and 4 bases at J, leaving 11 bases unmatched. The CDR3 runs to 17 residues. In germline, CDR1 is MNHEY, CDR2 SVGEGT. The CDR3 region is CASSPSSGLAAADTQYF. CDR3 nucleotide sequence: TGTGCCAGCAGTCCCTCCTCGGGACTAGCGGCGGCAGATACGCAGTATTTT.

This clonotype was seen only a few times. The rearrangement uses TRBV2 and TRBJ2-1; 11 bases are shared with TRBD2. CDR1 is SNHLY and CDR2 is FYNNEI in the germline V gene. The J segment lost 5 bases and the V segment lost 2 bases, leaving 5 bases of the junction unmatched. The CDR3 is 16 amino acids. CDR3 protein: CASSERASGGNNEQFF. The DNA for the CDR3 is TGTGCCAGCAGTGAAAGGGCTAGCGGGGGGAACAATGAGCAGTTCTTC. Full variable domain (remainder filled in from reference TRBV2 and TRBJ2-1): EPEVTQTPSHQVTQMGQEVILRCVPISNHLYFYWYRQILGQKVEFLVSFYNNEISEKSEIFDDQFSVERPDGSNFTLKIRSTKLEDSAMYFCASSERASGGNNEQFFGPGTRLTVL.

The chain links TRBV2 to TRBJ2-6; D is perhaps TRBD1 (6 bases). Germline V lookup: CDR1 SNHLY, CDR2 FYNNEI. The CDR3 extends over 17 amino acids. V shed 7 bases and J shed 0 bases, with 16 bases lying between them. The CDR3 is CASTLNRASSGANVLTF. The CDR3 coding sequence is TGTGCCAGCACCCTAAACAGGGCCAGCTCTGGGGCCAACGTCCTGACTTTC.

This clonotype has a handful of counts. V and J are TRBV5-5 and TRBJ2-1, with 8 bases lining up with TRBD1. V dropped 5 bases and J dropped 5; count of bases not matched to a gene: 6. The CDR3 extends over 14 amino acids. Germline lookup yields CDR1 SGHKS and CDR2 YYEKEE (reference sequence). CDR3: CASSYLGQDNEQFF. Here the CDR3 DNA reads TGTGCCAGCAGTTACCTGGGACAGGACAATGAGCAGTTCTTC.

This clonotype has just a few counts. The CDR3 bases are TGCAGCGTTGAGAGGACCGGGGAGCTGTTTTTT. Its protein is CSVERTGELFF. V usage is TRBV29-1 and J usage is TRBJ2-2; D is ambiguous. Germline V gene data show CDR1 as SQVTM and CDR2 as ANQGSEA. There are 11 residues in the CDR3. Between the trimmed V and J ends, which lost 3 bases and 5 bases, there was a span of 4 bases.

This clonotype was seen ten or more times. This chain links TRBV5-1 with TRBJ1-1; no clear D. Germline CDR1 and CDR2: SGHRS and YFSETQ. The CDR3 runs to 14 residues. V was clipped by 1 base and J by 0 bases, with 7 bases between them. The DNA of the CDR3 is TGCGCCAGCAGCTTGCCTGATTTGAACACTGAAGCTTTCTTT. Amino acid sequence: CASSLPDLNTEAFF.

This clonotype was detected many times. The rearrangement joins TRBV2 to TRBJ2-7, with 9 positions matching TRBD1. The germline gives CDR1 SNHLY, CDR2 FYNNEI. V lost 7 bases to trimming and J lost 3 bases; unmatched junction nucleotides: 7. This CDR3 has 14 residues. CDR3 amino acids: CASITPGQGYEQYF. DNA of the CDR3: TGTGCCAGCATAACCCCGGGACAGGGCTACGAGCAGTACTTC.

Only a few counts were recorded for this clonotype. The gene calls are TRBV12-3 or TRBV12-4 and TRBJ1-2; D is perhaps TRBD1 (6 bases). The ends were cut back, 7 bases at V and 5 bases at J, with 8 bases in the middle. The CDR3 is 11 residues long. In nucleotides, the CDR3 is TGTGCCAGCATCAGGGGTTATGGCTACACCTTC. Encoded protein: CASIRGYGYTF.

This clonotype was found a few times. The genes are TRBV2 and TRBJ2-1; 8 bases are a match to TRBD2. Germline CDR1 and CDR2: SNHLY and FYNNEI. This CDR3 has 16 amino acids. With 2 bases clipped from V and 2 bases from J, the junction kept 5 bases outside the gene matches. CDR3 region: CASSEQSGRTYNEQFF. The DNA for the CDR3 is TGTGCCAGCAGTGAACAGAGCGGGAGAACCTACAATGAGCAGTTCTTC.